The clone carrying this T cell receptor (beta chain) has a single count. This may come from a read error, since a much larger clone is one base off. The CDR3 end shows no conserved phenylalanine or tryptophan, and so a read error is likely. This entry belongs to a study of regulatory T cells in long-lasting Graves disease. The CDR3 has 13 residues. The V and J ends lost 4 bases and 6 bases, in that order; junction bases with no gene match: 5. CDR1 KGHSH and CDR2 LQKENI come from the germline V gene. CDR3 regions were amplified by Arm-PCR using iRepertoire HTBI primers to build TCR beta libraries. Via MiXCR, TCRdb re-called the multiplex PCR reads, giving one row per CDR3 protein. The table records approximately 350,000 distinct CDR3 sequences, 12% of them present only once. As for time point: newly diagnosed GD, antithyroid drugs for less than 3 months. TCR sequences were obtained from RNA taken from PBMCs.

The same data also went into a second study, on T cells in Graves' hyperthyroidism and ophthalmopathy. In that study: Clinical symptoms, serum thyroxine, TRAb, thyroid ultrasound and orbital computed tomography established diagnosis. Researchers ran a first-round RT-PCR on the TCR CDR3 using the HTBI primer set.

The specimen comprised peripheral blood mononuclear cells (PBMCs), sampled at new diagnosis, from a patient treated with antithyroid drugs. The source of this sequence is a woman between 18 and 30 years old with Graves disease. The gene calls are TRBV18 and TRBJ1-2; 7 bases are a match to TRBD1. Here the CDR3 reads CASSLDREDGYTL. The CDR3 DNA is TGTGCCAGCTCACTAGACAGGGAGGATGGCTACACCCTC.